Sequencing of this T cell receptor beta chain was carried out in a study of blood T cell repertoires in COVID-19. On the study more broadly: Researchers got acute and convalescent COVID-19 samples from the United States, Italy and Spain. T cells, B-cell-depleted T cells, or PBMCs supplied cDNA or gDNA.

Authors' methods: For nucleated cells, counts were estimated from reference gene primer amplification. Data came from immunoSEQ multiplex PCR; TCRdb stores just in-frame clones and leaves some out. V, J and clone size are those of that table, while D and trimming were read from the DNA. This sample has approximately 160,000 clones, with 85% to 90% found just once. V trimming: 7 bases; J trimming: 6 bases; junction bases outside the gene matches: 10. The CDR3 spans 15 residues. Germline loops: CDR1 MNHEY, CDR2 SMNVEV (reference sequence). The chain links TRBV27 to TRBJ2-5, with 11 bases that match TRBD2. Material for sequencing was peripheral blood. This TCR was recovered from a man over 45 with active or convalescent COVID-19. The CDR3 spells CASKSASGGRKTQYF. The CDR3 coding sequence is TGTGCCAGCAAAAGCGCTAGCGGGGGGCGAAAGACCCAGTACTTC.